This T cell receptor beta chain was profiled in a study of glioma-infiltrating T cells after dendritic cell vaccination. The V gene end was trimmed by 6 bases and the J gene end by 3 bases; junction bases not matched to a gene: 16. The CDR3 has 17 amino acids. Per the germline V gene, CDR1 is KGHSH and CDR2 is LQKENI. Generated by immunoSEQ multiplex PCR, the TCRdb table keeps only in-frame clones and is missing some. The repertoire includes some 70,000 clones, around 81% of them detected once, and 7% to 9.5% sits in the top ten. The sample in question was blood, obtained before dendritic cell vaccination. The clonotype comes from a human donor with glioblastoma. The V and J genes are TRBV18 and TRBJ1-1, with 7 bases identical to TRBD1. CDR3 region: CASSPRIMRDSYTEAFF. As DNA, the CDR3 is TGTGCCAGCTCCCCCCGGATTATGCGGGACAGTTACACTGAAGCTTTCTTT.